The 5 T cell receptor beta chains below come from one sample, sequenced in a study of Ad26.COV2.S vaccination and SARS-CoV-2 variants. The repertoire was sequenced with immunoSEQ multiplex PCR; TCRdb's copy has only in-frame clones and lacks some. The sample yields approximately 280,000 clones, 87% seen once. Treatment here: around 19 received Ad26.COV2.S at low or high dose, single or two shots; 5 received placebo; per-sample allocation not given. Repertoires come from day 63 after the first vaccine or placebo injection. Sequenced here: peripheral blood, sampled in a trial of Ad26.COV2.S vaccine versus placebo. The source is a person aged 18-65 years who received the Ad26.COV2.S COVID-19 vaccine or a placebo.

The rearrangement uses TRBV6-5 and TRBJ1-2, with 9 bases that match TRBD1. V lost 6 bases and J lost 3; bases outside the gene matches: 5. There are 14 residues in the CDR3. The germline CDR1 and CDR2 sequences are MNHEY and SVGAGI. The CDR3 reads CASRTGGWDYGYTF. The CDR3 region has the DNA TGTGCCAGCAGAACAGGGGGCTGGGACTATGGCTACACCTTC.

This clone was recorded only once. The chain links TRBV2 to TRBJ1-5, with D hard to call. The CDR3 loop spans 15 amino acids. V gave up 4 bases and J gave up 3 bases, with 13 bases separating them. The V gene's germline CDR1 is SNHLY and CDR2 FYNNEI. The CDR3 DNA is TGTGCCAGCAGTGTAGGCCTCAGCTACAATCAGCCCCAGCATTTT. Its protein is CASSVGLSYNQPQHF.

The J gene is TRBJ2-1, the V gene TRBV3-1 (or the pseudogene TRBV3-2); TRBD2 matches at 10 bases. Germline CDR1 is LGHDT and CDR2 is YNNKEL (reference sequence). V gave up 5 bases and J gave up 7 bases; unmatched junction bases: 2. The CDR3 length is 13 residues. The CDR3 here is CASSGLADNEQFF. Written as DNA, the CDR3 is TGTGCCAGCAGCGGACTAGCGGATAATGAGCAGTTCTTC.

The chain joins TRBV6-6 to TRBJ2-2; D call uncertain. Germline CDR1 and CDR2: MNHNY and SVGAGI (reference sequence). The CDR3 totals 13 residues. Trimming cost V 5 bases and J 4 bases, with 8 bases left between them. The CDR3 sequence is CASSPPGTGELFF. In DNA form, the CDR3 reads TGTGCCAGCAGTCCCCCAGGCACCGGGGAGCTGTTTTTT.

CDR3 sequence (DNA): TGTGCCAGCAGCTTGCAGGTAGGGTCTGACGAGCAGTACTTC. Translation: CASSLQVGSDEQYF. The chain carries TRBV11-2 and TRBJ2-7; the D is unclear. The V gene lost 3 bases and the J gene lost 5 bases, with 14 bases spanning the gap. The CDR3 extends over 14 amino acids. Germline V gene lookup returns CDR1 SGHAT and CDR2 FQNNGV. The entire variable domain, with the rest obtained from reference TRBV11-2 and TRBJ2-7, is as follows: EAGVAQSPRYKIIEKRQSVAFWCNPISGHATLYWYQQILGQGPKLLIQFQNNGVVDDSQLPKDRFSAERLKGVDSTLKIQPAKLEDSAVYLCASSLQVGSDEQYFGPGTRLTVT.